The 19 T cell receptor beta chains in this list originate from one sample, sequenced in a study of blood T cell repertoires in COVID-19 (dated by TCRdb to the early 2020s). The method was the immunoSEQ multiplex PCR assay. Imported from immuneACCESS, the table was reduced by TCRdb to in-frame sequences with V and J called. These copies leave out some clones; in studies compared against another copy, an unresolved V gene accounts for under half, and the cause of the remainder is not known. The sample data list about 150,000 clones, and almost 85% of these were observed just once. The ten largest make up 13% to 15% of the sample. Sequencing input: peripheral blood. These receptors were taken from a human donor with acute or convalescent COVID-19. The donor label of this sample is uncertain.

CDR3 protein: CASSLKQGGMQPQHF. The DNA for the CDR3 is TGTGCCAGCAGTCTAAAACAGGGGGGTATGCAGCCCCAGCATTTT. The V call is TRBV6-5, the J call TRBJ1-5; the match to TRBD1 covers 8 bases. V shed 5 bases, J shed 7 bases, and the junction held 10 bases outside the gene matches. This CDR3 spans 15 amino acids. Germline CDR1 reads MNHEY; CDR2 reads SVGAGI.

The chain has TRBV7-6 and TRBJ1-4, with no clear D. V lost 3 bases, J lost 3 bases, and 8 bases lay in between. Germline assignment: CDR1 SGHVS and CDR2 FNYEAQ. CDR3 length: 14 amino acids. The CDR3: CASSFGRANEKLFF. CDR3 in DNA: TGTGCCAGCAGCTTTGGGCGCGCTAATGAAAAACTGTTTTTT.

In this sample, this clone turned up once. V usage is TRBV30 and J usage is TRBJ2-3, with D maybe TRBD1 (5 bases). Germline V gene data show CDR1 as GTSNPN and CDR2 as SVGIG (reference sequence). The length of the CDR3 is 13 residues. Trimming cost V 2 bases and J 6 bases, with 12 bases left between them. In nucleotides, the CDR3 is TGTGCCTGGAGTATATCCCAGGGTGATACGCAGTATTTT. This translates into CAWSISQGDTQYF. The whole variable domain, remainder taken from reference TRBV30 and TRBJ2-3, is SQTIHQWPATLVQPVGSPLSLECTVEGTSNPNLYWYRQAAGRGLQLLFYSVGIGQISSEVPQNLSASRPQDRQFILSSKKLLLSDSGFYLCAWSISQGDTQYFGPGTRLTVL.

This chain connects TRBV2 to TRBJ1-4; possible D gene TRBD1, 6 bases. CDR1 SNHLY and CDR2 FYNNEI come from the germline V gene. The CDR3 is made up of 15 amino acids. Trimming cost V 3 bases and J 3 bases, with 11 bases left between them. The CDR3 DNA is TGTGCCAGCAGTGAGTTGGGGGCATCTAATGAAAAACTGTTTTTT. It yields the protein CASSELGASNEKLFF.

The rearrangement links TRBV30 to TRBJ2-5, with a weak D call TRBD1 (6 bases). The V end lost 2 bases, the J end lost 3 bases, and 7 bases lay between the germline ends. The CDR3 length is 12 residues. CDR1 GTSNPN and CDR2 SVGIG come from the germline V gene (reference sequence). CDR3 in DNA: TGTGCCTGGAGTACAGGGAAAGAGACCCAGTACTTC. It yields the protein CAWSTGKETQYF.

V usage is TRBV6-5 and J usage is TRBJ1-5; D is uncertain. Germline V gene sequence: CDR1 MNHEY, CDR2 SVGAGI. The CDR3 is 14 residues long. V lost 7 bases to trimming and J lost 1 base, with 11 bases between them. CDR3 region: CASTTQWSNQPQHF. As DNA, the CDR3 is TGTGCCAGCACTACACAGTGGAGCAATCAGCCCCAGCATTTT.

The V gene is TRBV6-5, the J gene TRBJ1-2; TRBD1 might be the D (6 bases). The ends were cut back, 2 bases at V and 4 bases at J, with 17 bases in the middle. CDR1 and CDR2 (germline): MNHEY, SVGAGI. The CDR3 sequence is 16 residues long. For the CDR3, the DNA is TGTGCCAGCAGTTACGCCTTACCTGACAGGTCCTATGGCTACACCTTC. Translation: CASSYALPDRSYGYTF.

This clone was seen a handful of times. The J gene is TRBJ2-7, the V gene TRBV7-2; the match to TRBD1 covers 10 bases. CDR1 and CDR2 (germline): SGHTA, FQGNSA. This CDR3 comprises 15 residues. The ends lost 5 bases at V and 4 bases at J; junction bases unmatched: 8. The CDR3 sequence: CASSTGQGVSYEQYF. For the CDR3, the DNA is TGTGCCAGCAGCACAGGACAGGGGGTCTCGTACGAGCAGTACTTC.

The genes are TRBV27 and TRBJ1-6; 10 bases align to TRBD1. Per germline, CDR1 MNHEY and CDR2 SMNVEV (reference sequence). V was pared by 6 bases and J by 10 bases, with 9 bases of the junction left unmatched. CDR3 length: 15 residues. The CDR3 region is CASSPGTGVVSPLHF. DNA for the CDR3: TGTGCCAGCAGCCCCGGGACAGGGGTTGTATCACCCCTCCACTTT.

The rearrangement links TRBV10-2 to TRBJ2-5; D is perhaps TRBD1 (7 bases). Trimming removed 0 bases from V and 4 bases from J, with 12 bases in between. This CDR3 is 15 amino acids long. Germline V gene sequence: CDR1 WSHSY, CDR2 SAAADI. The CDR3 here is CASSESQGGRETQYF. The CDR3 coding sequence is TGCGCCAGCAGTGAGTCGCAGGGGGGCCGAGAGACCCAGTACTTC.

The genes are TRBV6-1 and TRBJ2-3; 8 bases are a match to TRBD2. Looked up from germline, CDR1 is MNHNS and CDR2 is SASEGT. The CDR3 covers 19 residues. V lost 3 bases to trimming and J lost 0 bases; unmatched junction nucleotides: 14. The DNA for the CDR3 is TGTGCCAGCAGTGATGCTTTAACTAGCGGTTACCCTAGCACAGATACGCAGTATTTT. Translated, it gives CASSDALTSGYPSTDTQYF.

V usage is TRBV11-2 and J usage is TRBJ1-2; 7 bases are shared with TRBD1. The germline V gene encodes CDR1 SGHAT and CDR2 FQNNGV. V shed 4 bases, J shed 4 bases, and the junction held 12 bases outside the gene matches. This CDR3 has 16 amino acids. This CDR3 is CASSYSTGSLRYGYTF. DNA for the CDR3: TGTGCCAGCAGCTATTCGACAGGGAGTCTTCGCTATGGCTACACCTTC.

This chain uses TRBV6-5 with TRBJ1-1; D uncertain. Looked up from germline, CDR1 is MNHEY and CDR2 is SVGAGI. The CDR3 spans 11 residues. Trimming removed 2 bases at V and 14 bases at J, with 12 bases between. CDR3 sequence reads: CASSYASTTFF. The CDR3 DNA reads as TGTGCCAGCAGTTACGCCAGTACAACCTTCTTT.

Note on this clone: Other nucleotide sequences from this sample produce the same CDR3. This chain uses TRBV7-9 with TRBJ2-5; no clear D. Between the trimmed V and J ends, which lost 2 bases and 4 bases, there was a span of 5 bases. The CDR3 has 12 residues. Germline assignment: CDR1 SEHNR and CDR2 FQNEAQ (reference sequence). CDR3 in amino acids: CASSLSGETQYF. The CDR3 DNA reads TGTGCCAGCAGCTTATCCGGAGAGACCCAGTACTTC.

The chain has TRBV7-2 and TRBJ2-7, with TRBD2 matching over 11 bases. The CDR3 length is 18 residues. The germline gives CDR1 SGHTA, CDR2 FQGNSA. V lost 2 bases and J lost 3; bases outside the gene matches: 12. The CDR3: CASSLMSLAGGIYYEQYF. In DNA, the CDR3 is TGTGCCAGCAGCTTAATGTCGCTAGCGGGGGGTATTTACTACGAGCAGTACTTC.

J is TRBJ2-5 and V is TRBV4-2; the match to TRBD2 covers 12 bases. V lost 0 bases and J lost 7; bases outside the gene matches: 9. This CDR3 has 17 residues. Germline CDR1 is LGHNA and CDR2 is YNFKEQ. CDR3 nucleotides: TGTGCCAGCAGCCAAGATAGCACTAGCGGGGGGACCGGGACCCAGTACTTC. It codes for CASSQDSTSGGTGTQYF.

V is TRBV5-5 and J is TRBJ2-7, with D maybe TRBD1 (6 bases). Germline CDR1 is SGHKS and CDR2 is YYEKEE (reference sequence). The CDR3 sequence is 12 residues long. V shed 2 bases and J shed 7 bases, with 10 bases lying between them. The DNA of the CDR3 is TGTGCCAGCAGCTTAACAGGGAGAGAGCAGTACTTC. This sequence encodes CASSLTGREQYF.

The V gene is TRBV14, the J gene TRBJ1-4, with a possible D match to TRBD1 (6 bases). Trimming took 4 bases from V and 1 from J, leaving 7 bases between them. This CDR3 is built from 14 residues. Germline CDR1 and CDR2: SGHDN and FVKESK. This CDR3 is CASSPRGTNEKLFF. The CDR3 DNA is TGTGCCAGCAGCCCCAGGGGAACTAATGAAAAACTGTTTTTT. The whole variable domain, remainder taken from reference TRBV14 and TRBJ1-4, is EAGVTQFPSHSVIEKGQTVTLRCDPISGHDNLYWYRRVMGKEIKFLLHFVKESKQDESGMPNNRFLAERTGGTYSTLKVQPAELEDSGVYFCASSPRGTNEKLFFGSGTQLSVL.

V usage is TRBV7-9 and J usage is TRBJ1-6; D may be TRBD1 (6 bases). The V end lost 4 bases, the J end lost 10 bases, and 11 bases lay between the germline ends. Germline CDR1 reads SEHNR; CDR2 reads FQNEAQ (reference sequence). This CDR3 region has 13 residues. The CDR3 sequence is CASSSNRDSPLHF. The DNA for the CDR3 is TGTGCCAGCAGCTCGAACAGGGACTCACCCCTCCACTTT.